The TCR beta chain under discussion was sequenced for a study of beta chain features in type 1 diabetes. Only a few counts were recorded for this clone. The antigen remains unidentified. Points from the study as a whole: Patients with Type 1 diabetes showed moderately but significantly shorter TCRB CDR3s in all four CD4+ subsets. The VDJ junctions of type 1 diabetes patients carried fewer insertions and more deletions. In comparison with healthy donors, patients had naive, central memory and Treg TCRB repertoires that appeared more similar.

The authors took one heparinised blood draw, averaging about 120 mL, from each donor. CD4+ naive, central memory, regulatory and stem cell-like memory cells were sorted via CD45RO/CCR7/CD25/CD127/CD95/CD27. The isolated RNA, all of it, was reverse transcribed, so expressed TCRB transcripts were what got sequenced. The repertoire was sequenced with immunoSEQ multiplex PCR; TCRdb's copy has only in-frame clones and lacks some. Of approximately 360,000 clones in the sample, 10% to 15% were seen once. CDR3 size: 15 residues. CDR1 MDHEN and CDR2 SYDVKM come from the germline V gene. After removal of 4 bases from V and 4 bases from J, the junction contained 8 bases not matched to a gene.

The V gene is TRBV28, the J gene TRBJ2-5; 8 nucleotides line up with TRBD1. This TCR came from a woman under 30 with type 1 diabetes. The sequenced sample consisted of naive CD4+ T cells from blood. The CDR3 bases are TGTGCCAGCAGTTCTCCTTCAGGGGGCGTAGAGACCCAGTACTTC. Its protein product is CASSSPSGGVETQYF.